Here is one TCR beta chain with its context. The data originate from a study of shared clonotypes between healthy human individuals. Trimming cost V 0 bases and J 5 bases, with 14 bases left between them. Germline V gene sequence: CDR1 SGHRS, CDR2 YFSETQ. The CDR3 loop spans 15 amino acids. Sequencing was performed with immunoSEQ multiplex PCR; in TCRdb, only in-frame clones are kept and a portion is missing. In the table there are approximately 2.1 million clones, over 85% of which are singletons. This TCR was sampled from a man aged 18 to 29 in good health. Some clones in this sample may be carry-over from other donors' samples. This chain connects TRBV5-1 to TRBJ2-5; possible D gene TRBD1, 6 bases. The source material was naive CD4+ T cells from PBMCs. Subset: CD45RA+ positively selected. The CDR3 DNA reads TGCGCCAGCAGCTTGGAAGGCCAGGGGATCGAGACCCAGTACTTC. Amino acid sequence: CASSLEGQGIETQYF.